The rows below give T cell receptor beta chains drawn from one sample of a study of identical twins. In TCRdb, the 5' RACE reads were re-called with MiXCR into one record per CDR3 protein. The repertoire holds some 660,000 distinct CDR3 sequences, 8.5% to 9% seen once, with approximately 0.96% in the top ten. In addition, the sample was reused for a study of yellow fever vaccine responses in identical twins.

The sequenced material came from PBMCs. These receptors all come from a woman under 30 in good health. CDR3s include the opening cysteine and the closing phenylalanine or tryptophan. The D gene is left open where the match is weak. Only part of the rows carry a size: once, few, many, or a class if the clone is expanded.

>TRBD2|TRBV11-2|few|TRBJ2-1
CASSLDPAGVGNEQFF
TGTGCCAGCAGCTTAGATCCAGCGGGAGTGGGAAATGAGCAGTTCTTC
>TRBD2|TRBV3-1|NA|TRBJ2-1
CASSQDGGLAGPNSYNEQFF
TGTGCCAGCAGCCAAGATGGAGGACTAGCGGGGCCTAACTCCTACAATGAGCAGTTCTTC
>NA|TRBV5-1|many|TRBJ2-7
CASSLESGQYEQYF
TGCGCCAGCAGCTTGGAGAGCGGACAGTACGAGCAGTACTTC
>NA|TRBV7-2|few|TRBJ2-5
CASSLRGDSAQYF
TGTGCCAGCAGCTTAAGGGGGGACTCGGCCCAGTACTTC
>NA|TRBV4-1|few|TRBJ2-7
CASSQDKTTSYEQYF
TGCGCCAGCAGCCAAGATAAGACTACCTCCTACGAGCAGTACTTC
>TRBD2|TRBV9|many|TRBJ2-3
CASSRGGSSTDTQYF
TGTGCCAGCAGCCGGGGGGGGTCCAGCACAGATACGCAGTATTTT
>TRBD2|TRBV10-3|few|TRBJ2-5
CAISESQGGLAGNQETQYF
TGTGCCATCAGTGAGTCTCAAGGGGGACTAGCGGGTAATCAAGAGACCCAGTACTTC
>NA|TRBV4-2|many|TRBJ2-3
CASSQDLDTQYF
TGTGCCAGCAGCCAAGATTTAGATACGCAGTATTTT
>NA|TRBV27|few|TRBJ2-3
CASSALLGDTQYF
TGTGCCAGCAGCGCCCTCCTCGGGGATACGCAGTATTTT
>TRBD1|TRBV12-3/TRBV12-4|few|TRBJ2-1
CASSLGDSYYNEQFF
TGTGCCAGCAGTCTCGGGGACAGCTATTACAATGAGCAGTTCTTC
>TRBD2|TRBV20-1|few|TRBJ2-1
CSALTSGGLSSYNEQFF
TGCAGTGCCTTGACTAGCGGGGGCCTTAGCTCCTACAATGAGCAGTTCTTC
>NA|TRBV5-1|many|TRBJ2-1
CASSLNVLPSYNEQFF
TGCGCCAGCAGCTTGAATGTCTTACCTTCCTACAATGAGCAGTTCTTC
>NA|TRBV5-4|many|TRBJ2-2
CASSARTATTGELFF
TGTGCCAGCAGCGCCCGGACAGCCACCACCGGGGAGCTGTTTTTT
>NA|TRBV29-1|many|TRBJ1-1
CSVGLNTEAFF
TGCAGCGTAGGCCTGAACACTGAAGCTTTCTTT
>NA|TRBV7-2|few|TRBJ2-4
CASSPGGGSQTKNIQYF
TGTGCCAGCAGCCCTGGGGGCGGGAGTCAGACCAAAAACATTCAGTACTTC
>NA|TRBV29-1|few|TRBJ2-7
CSASPGAYEQYF
TGCAGCGCCTCGCCGGGGGCGTACGAGCAGTACTTC